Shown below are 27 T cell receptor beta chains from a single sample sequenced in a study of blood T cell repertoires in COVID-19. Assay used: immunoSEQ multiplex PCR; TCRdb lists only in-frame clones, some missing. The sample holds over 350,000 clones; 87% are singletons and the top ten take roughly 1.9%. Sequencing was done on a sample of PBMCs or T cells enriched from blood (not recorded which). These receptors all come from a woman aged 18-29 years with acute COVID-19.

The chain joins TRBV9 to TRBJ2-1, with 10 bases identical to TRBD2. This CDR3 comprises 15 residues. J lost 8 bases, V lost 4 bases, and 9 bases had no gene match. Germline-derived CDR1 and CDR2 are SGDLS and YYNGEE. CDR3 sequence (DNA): TGTGCCAGCAGCCTAGGGGGGACTAGCGTTGATGAGCAGTTCTTC. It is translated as CASSLGGTSVDEQFF.

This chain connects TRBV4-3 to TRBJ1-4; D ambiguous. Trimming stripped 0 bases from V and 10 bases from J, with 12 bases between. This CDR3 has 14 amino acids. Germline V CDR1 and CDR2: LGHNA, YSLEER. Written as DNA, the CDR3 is TGCGCCAGCAGCCAAGACGCCTCGGTCGGAAAACTGTTTTTT. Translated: CASSQDASVGKLFF.

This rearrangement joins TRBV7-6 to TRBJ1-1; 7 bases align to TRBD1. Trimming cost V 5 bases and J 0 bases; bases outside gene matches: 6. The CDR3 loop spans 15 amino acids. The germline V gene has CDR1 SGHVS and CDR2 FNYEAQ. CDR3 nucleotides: TGTGCCAGCAGCCCCCGACAGGGAGTGAACACTGAAGCTTTCTTT. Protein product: CASSPRQGVNTEAFF.

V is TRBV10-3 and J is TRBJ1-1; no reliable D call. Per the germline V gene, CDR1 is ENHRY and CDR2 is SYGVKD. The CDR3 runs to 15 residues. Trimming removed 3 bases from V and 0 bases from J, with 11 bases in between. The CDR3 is CAISDGVRMNTEAFF. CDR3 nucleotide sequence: TGTGCCATCAGTGATGGAGTAAGGATGAACACTGAAGCTTTCTTT.

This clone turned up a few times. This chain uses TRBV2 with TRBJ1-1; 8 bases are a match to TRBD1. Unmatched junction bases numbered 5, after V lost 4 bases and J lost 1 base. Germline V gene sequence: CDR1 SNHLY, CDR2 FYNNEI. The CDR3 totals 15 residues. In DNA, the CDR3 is TGTGCCAGCAGTGTTCAGGGGGCGGGGAACACTGAAGCTTTCTTT. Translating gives CASSVQGAGNTEAFF.

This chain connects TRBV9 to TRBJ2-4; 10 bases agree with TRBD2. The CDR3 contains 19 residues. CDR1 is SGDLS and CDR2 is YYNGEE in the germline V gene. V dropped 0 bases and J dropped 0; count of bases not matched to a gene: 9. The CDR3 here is CASSVGIAGGQLAKNIQYF. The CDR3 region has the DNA TGTGCCAGCAGCGTAGGGATAGCGGGAGGTCAACTAGCCAAAAACATTCAGTACTTC.

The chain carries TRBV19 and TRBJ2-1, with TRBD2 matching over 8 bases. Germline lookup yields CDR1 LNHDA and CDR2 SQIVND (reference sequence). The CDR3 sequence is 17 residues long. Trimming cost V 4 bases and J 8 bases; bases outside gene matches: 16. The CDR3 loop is CASSRRIAGPKVDEQFF. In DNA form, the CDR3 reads TGTGCCAGTAGTAGGAGAATAGCGGGACCAAAAGTCGATGAGCAGTTCTTC. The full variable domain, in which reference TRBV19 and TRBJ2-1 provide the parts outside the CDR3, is DGGITQSPKYLFRKEGQNVTLSCEQNLNHDAMYWYRQDPGQGLRLIYYSQIVNDFQKGDIAEGYSVSREKKESFPLTVTSAQKNPTAFYLCASSRRIAGPKVDEQFFGPGTRLTVL.

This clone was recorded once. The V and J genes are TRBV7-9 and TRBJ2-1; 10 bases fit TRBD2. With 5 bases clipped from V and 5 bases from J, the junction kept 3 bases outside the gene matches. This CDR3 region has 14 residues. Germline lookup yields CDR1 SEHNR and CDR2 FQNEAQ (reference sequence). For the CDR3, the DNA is TGTGCCAGCAGCCCAAGCGGGAGGGACAATGAGCAGTTCTTC. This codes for CASSPSGRDNEQFF.

For the CDR3, the DNA is TGTGCCAGCAGCCATGCTAGCGGGAGTCACTACGAGCAGTACTTC. This gives the protein CASSHASGSHYEQYF. This sequence joins TRBV27 and TRBJ2-7; 10 bases match TRBD2. Germline lookup yields CDR1 MNHEY and CDR2 SMNVEV (reference sequence). The CDR3 runs 15 residues. J lost 3 bases, V lost 6 bases, and 8 bases had no gene match.

The CDR3 spells CASSYGGGNEQFF. The CDR3 nucleotides are TGTGCCAGCAGTTACGGGGGGGGCAATGAGCAGTTCTTC. The genes are TRBV6-5 and TRBJ2-1; TRBD2 agrees at 7 bases. J was trimmed by 6 bases and V by 2 bases; bases with no gene match: 1. Germline V gene data show CDR1 as MNHEY and CDR2 as SVGAGI. The CDR3 runs to 13 residues.

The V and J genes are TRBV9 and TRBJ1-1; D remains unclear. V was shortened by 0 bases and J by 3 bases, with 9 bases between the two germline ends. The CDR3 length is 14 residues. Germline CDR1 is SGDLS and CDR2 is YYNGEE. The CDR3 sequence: CASSVVQADTEAFF. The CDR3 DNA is TGTGCCAGCAGCGTAGTTCAGGCTGACACTGAAGCTTTCTTT. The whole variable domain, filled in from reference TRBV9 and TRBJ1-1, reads DSGVTQTPKHLITATGQRVTLRCSPRSGDLSVYWYQQSLDQGLQFLIQYYNGEERAKGNILERFSAQQFPDLHSELNLSSLELGDSALYFCASSVVQADTEAFFGQGTRLTVV.

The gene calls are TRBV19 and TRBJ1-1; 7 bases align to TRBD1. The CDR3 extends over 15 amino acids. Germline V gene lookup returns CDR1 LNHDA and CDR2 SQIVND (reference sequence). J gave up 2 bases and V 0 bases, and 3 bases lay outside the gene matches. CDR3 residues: CASSIDGTDNTEAFF. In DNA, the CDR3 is TGTGCCAGTAGTATAGACGGGACAGATAACACTGAAGCTTTCTTT.

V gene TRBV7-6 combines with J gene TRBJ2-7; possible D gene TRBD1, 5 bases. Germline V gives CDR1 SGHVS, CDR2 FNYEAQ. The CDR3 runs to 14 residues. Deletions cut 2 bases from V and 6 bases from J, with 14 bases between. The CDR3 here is CASSLNTGLAEQYF. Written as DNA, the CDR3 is TGTGCCAGCAGCTTAAACACAGGCCTTGCCGAGCAGTACTTC.

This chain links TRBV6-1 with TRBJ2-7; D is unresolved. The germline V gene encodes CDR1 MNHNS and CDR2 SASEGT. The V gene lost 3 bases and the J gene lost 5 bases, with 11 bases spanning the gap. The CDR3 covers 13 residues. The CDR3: CASSERIVNEQYF. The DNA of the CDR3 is TGTGCCAGCAGTGAGAGGATAGTAAACGAGCAGTACTTC.

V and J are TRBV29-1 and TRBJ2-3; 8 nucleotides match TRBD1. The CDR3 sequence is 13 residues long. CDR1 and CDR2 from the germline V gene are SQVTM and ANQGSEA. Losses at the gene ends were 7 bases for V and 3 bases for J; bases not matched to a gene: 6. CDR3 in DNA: TGCAGCGCCGACAGGGGCCGGACAGATACGCAGTATTTT. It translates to CSADRGRTDTQYF.

CDR3 sequence reads: CASSGTGLYGYTF. DNA for the CDR3: TGTGCCAGCAGTGGGACAGGGCTCTATGGCTACACCTTC. The chain joins TRBV2 to TRBJ1-2, with 8 bases lining up with TRBD1. V lost 4 bases and J lost 4; bases outside the gene matches: 2. CDR1 is SNHLY and CDR2 is FYNNEI in the germline V gene. This CDR3 has 13 residues.

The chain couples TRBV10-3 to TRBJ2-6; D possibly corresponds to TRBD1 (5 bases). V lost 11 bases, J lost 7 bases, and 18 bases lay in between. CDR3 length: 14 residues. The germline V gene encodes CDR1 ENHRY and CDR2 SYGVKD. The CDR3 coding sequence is TGTGCCGCAGGAGACAGTTCTTCAGCCAACGTCCTGACTTTC. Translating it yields CAAGDSSSANVLTF.

CDR3 amino acids: CAISALSPLHF. The CDR3 region has the DNA TGTGCCATCAGCGCGTTGTCACCCCTCCACTTT. The V call is TRBV10-3, the J call TRBJ1-6; D unclear. Germline lookup yields CDR1 ENHRY and CDR2 SYGVKD. The V end was cut by 6 bases, the J end by 10 bases, with 7 bases between. The CDR3 covers 11 residues.

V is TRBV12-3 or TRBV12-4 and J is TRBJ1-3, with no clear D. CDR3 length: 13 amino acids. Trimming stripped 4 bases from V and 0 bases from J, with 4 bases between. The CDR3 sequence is CASSYSSGNTIYF. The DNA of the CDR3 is TGTGCCAGCAGTTACAGCTCTGGAAACACCATATATTTT.

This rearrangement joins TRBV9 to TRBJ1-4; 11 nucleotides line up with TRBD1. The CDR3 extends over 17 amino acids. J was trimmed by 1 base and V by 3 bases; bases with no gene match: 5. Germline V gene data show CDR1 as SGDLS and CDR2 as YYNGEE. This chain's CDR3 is CASSAGGTGGTNEKLFF. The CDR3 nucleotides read TGTGCCAGCAGCGCCGGAGGGACAGGGGGAACTAATGAAAAACTGTTTTTT.

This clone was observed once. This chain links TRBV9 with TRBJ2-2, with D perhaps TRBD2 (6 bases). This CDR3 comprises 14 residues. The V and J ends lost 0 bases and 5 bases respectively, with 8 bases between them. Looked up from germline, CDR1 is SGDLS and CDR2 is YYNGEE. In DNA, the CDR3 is TGTGCCAGCAGCGTAGACGCGGGAACCGGGGAGCTGTTTTTT. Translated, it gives CASSVDAGTGELFF.

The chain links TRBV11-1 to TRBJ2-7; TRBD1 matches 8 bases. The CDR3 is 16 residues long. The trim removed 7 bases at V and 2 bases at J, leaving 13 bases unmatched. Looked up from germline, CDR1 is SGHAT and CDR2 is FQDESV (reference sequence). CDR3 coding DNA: TGTGCCAGCACCAAAGAAAGGACAGGGTTCCCCTACGAGCAGTACTTC. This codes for CASTKERTGFPYEQYF.

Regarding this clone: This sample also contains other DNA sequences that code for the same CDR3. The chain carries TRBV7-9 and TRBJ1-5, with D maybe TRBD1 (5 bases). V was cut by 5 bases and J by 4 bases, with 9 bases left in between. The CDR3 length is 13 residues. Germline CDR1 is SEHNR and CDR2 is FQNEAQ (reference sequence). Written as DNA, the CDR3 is TGTGCCAGCAGCCCCGGGGGGAATCAGCCCCAGCATTTT. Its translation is CASSPGGNQPQHF.

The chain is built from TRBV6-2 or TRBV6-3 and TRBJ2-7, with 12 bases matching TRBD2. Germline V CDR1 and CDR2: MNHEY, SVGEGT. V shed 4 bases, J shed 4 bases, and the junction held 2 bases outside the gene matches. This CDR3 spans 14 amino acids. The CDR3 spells CASSSTSGSYEQYF. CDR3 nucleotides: TGTGCCAGCAGTTCGACTAGCGGGAGTTACGAGCAGTACTTC.

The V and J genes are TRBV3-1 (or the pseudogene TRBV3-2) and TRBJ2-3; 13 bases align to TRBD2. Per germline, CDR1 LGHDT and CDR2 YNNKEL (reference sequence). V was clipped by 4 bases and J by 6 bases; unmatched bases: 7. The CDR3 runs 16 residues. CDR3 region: CASSLTSGGARDTQYF. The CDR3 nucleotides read TGTGCCAGCAGCCTAACTAGCGGGGGGGCTCGGGATACGCAGTATTTT.

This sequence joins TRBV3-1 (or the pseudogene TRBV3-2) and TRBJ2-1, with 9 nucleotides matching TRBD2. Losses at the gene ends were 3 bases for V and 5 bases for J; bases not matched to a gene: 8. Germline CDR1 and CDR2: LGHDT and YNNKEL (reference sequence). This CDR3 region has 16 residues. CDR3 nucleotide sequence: TGTGCCAGCAGCCAGCGCGGGGGGGCCCGCGACAATGAGCAGTTCTTC. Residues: CASSQRGGARDNEQFF.

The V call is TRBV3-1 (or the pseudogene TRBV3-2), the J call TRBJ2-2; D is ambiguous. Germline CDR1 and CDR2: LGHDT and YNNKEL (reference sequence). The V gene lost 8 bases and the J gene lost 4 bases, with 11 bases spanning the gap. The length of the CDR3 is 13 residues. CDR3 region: CASRQIGTGELFF. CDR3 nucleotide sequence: TGTGCCAGCCGACAAATCGGCACCGGGGAGCTGTTTTTT.